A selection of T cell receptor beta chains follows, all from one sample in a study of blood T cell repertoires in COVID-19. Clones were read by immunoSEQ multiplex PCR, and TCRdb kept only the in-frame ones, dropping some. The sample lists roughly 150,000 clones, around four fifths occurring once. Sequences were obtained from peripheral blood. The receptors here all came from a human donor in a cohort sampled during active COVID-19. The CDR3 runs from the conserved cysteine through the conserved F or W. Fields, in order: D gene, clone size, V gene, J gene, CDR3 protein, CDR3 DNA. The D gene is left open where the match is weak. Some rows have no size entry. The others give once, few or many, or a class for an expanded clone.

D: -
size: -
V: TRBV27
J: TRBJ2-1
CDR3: CASSRGQSYNEQFF
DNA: TGTGCCAGCAGCCGAGGACAGAGCTACAATGAGCAGTTCTTC

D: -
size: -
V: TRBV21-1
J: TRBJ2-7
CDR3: CASSKEEQGGYEQYF
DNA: TGTGCCAGCAGCAAAGAAGAACAGGGTGGGTACGAGCAGTACTTC

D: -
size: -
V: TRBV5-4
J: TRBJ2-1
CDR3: CASSRVGSGREQFF
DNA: TGTGCCAGCAGCCGGGTGGGTAGCGGCCGAGAGCAGTTCTTC

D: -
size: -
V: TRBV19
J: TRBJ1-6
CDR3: CASSIQGDDSPLHF
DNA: TGTGCCAGTAGTATCCAGGGTGACGATTCACCCCTCCACTTT

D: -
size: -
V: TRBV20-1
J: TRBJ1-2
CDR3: CSAGERDGYTF
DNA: TGCAGTGCTGGGGAGAGGGATGGCTACACCTTC

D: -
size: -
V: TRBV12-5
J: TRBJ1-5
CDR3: CASGFGDQPQHF
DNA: TGTGCTAGTGGTTTCGGAGATCAGCCCCAGCATTTT

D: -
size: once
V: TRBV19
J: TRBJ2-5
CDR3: CASSYGGRLERETQYF
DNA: TGTGCCAGTAGTTACGGGGGGCGCCTAGAGCGAGAGACCCAGTACTTC

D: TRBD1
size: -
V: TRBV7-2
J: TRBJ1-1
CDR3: CASSKGQVGNTEAFF
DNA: TGTGCCAGCAGCAAGGGACAGGTTGGGAACACTGAAGCTTTCTTT

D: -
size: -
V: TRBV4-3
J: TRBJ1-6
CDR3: CASSQDGGGGSPLHF
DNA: TGCGCCAGCAGCCAAGATGGGGGGGGAGGATCACCCCTCCACTTT

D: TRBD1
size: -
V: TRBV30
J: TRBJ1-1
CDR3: CAWSGQGPEAFF
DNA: TGTGCCTGGAGCGGACAGGGCCCTGAAGCTTTCTTT

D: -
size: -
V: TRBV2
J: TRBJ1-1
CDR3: CASSYLGAANTEAFF
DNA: TGTGCCAGCAGCTACCTGGGGGCCGCGAACACTGAAGCTTTCTTT